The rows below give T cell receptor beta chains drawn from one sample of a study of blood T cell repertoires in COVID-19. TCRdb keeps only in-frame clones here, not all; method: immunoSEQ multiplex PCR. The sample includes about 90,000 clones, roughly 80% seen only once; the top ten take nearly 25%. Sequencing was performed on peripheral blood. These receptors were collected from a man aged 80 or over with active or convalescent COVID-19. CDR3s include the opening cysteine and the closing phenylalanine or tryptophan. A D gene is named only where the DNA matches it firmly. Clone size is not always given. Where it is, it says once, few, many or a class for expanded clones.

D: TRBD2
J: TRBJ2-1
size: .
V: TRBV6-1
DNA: TGTGCCAGCAGTGAAGTATTAGCGGGGGGCATAGGGAATGAGCAGTTCTTC
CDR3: CASSEVLAGGIGNEQFF

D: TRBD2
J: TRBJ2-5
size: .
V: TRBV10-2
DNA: TGCGCCAGCAGTGACCCGACTAGCGGAGGAGGGACCCAGTACTTC
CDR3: CASSDPTSGGGTQYF

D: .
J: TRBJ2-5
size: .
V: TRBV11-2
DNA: TGTGCCAGCAGCGCCTCGGGAGCGGCCCAAGAGACCCAGTACTTC
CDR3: CASSASGAAQETQYF

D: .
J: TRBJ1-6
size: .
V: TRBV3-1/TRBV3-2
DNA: TGTGCCAGCAGCCTAGCGATCAATTCACCCCTCCACTTT
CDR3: CASSLAINSPLHF

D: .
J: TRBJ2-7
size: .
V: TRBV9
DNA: TGTGCCAGCAGCGTAGGGGTCGGGACTTTGCGCGAGCAGTACTTC
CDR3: CASSVGVGTLREQYF

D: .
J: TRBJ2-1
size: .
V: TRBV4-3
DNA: TGCGCCAGCAGCCAGGGGGGACGGACCAATGAGCAGTTCTTC
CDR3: CASSQGGRTNEQFF

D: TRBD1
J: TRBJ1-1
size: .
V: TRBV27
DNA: TGTGCCAGCAGTGCCCGGACAGGGGGCGTCGCTGAAGCTTTCTTT
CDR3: CASSARTGGVAEAFF

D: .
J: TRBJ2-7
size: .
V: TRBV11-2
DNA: TGTGCCAGCAGCTCTCGGACAGCCTACGAGCAGTACTTC
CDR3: CASSSRTAYEQYF

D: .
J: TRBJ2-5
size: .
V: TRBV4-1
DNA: TGCGCCAGCAGCCAGAGGTACCAAGAGACCCAGTACTTC
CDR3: CASSQRYQETQYF

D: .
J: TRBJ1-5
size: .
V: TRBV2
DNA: TGTGCCAGCAGCCCCCAGACAGGCAATCAGCCCCAGCATTTT
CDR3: CASSPQTGNQPQHF

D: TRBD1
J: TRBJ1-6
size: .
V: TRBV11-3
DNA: TGTGCCAGCAGCTTAGGCCCGGGACAGGGTCCCTATAATTCACCCCTCCACTTT
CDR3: CASSLGPGQGPYNSPLHF

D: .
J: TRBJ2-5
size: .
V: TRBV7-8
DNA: TGTGCCAGCAGCCTCGGGACAAACCAAGAGACCCAGTACTTC
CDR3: CASSLGTNQETQYF

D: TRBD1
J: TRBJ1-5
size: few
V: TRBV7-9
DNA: TGTGCCAGCAGCCAAGGGGGCGCCGGGCAGCCCCAGCATTTT
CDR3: CASSQGGAGQPQHF

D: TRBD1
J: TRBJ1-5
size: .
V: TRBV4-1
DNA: TGCGCCAGCAGCCAAGAGGACAGGTCCGATCAGCCCCAGCATTTT
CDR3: CASSQEDRSDQPQHF

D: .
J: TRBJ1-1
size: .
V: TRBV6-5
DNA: TGTGCCAGCGACAGCAACACTGAAGCTTTCTTT
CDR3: CASDSNTEAFF

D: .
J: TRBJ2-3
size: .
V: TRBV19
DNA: TGTGCCAGTGGGCCAGATACGCAGTATTTT
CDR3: CASGPDTQYF

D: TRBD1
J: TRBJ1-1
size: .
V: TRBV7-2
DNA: TGTGCCAGCAGCAAAGACAGGGGGACTGAAGCTTTCTTT
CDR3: CASSKDRGTEAFF

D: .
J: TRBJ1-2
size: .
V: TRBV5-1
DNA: TGCGCCAGCAGCACCGGCGGGGAGGGCGGCTACACCTTC
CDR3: CASSTGGEGGYTF

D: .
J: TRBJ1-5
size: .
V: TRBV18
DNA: TGTGCCAGCTCACCATTCTCCGATCAGCCCCAGCATTTT
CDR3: CASSPFSDQPQHF

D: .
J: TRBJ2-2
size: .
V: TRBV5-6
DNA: TGTGCCAGCAGCTCCTACGCATACTCGAACACCGGGGAGCTGTTTTTT
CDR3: CASSSYAYSNTGELFF

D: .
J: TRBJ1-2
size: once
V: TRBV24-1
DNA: TGTGCCACCAGTGATTTGAGGGCAGGGAATAATATTGATGGCTACACCTTC
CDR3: CATSDLRAGNNIDGYTF

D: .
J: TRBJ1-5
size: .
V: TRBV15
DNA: TGTGCCACCAGCAGGGATACAGGGCCAGGGCAGCCCCAGCATTTT
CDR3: CATSRDTGPGQPQHF

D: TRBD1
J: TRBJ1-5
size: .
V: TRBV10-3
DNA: TGTGCCATCAGTGAGGCAGGGGGCGGCTTGAATCAGCCCCAGCATTTT
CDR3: CAISEAGGGLNQPQHF

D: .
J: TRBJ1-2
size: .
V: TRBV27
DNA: TGTGCCAGCAGTTTCGCCCTAACAAGCGCCGGCTACACCTTC
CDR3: CASSFALTSAGYTF

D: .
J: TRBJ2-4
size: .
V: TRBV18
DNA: TGTGCCAGCTCTCCGGACGGGGAAGAAACCAAAAACATTCAGTACTTC
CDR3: CASSPDGEETKNIQYF

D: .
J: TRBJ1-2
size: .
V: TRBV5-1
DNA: TGCGCCAGCAGCTTGGACCTTTGGGGAGGGGCACTCTATGGCTACACCTTC
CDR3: CASSLDLWGGALYGYTF

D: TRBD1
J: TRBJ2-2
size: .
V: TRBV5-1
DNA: TGCGCCAGCAGCAGGCGACAGGGTGACACCGGGGAGCTGTTTTTT
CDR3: CASSRRQGDTGELFF

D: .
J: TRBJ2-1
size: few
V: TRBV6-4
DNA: TGTGCCAGCAGTGACGGAGCGGAAGTCAATGAGCAGTTCTTC
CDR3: CASSDGAEVNEQFF

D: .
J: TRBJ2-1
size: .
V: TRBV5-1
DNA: TGCGCCAGCAGCTTATTGGGCGATGAGCAGTTCTTC
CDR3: CASSLLGDEQFF

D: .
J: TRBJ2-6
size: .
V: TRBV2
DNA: TGTGCCAGCAGTAATTCCGGGGCTGGGGCCAACGTCCTGACTTTC
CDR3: CASSNSGAGANVLTF

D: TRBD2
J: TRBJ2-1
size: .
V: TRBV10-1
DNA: TGCGCCAGCAGTGGGCTAGCGGGGGGGCAATCCTACAATGAGCAGTTCTTC
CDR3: CASSGLAGGQSYNEQFF

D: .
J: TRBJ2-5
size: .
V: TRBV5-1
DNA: TGCGCCAGCAGCTTGGGCGGGACCGATGGGAAGACCCAGTACTTC
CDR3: CASSLGGTDGKTQYF

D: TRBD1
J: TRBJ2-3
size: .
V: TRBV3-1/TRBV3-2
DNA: TGTGCCAGCAGCCAAGATTTCCCTCAGGGGGCACGAGCAGATACGCAGTATTTT
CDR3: CASSQDFPQGARADTQYF

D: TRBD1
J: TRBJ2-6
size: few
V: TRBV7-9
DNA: TGTGCCAGCAGCTTAGTCGACAGGGTCGCTGGGGCCAACGTCCTGACTTTC
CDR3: CASSLVDRVAGANVLTF

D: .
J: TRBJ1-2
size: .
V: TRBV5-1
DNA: TGCGCCAGCAGCTTGGGTTTGAGGGGGGGCTATGGCTACACCTTC
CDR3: CASSLGLRGGYGYTF

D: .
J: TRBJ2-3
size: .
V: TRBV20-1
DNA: TGCAGTGCTAGTGTAGACCTGCGGACAGATACGCAGTATTTT
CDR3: CSASVDLRTDTQYF

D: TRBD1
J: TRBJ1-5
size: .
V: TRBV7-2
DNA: TGTGCCAGCAGCTCTCACAGGGGAGGTCAGCCCCAGCATTTT
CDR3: CASSSHRGGQPQHF

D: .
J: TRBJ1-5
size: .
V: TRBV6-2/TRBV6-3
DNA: TGTGCCAGCCGCCCAGGGACAACTGGAAATCAGCCCCAGCATTTT
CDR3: CASRPGTTGNQPQHF

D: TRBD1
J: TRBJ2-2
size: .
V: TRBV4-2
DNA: TGTGCCAGTCGAAAAGGACCGGGACAGGGGTACACCGGGGAGCTGTTTTTT
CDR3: CASRKGPGQGYTGELFF

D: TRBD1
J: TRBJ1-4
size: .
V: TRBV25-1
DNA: TGTGCCAGCAGTGTACAGGGGGCAACTAATGAAAAACTGTTTTTT
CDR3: CASSVQGATNEKLFF

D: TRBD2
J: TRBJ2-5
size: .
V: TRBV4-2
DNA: TGTGCCAGCAGCCAAGGATCTAGCGGGGAAGAGACCCAGTACTTC
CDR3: CASSQGSSGEETQYF

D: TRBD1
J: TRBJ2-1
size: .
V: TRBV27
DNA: TGTGCCAGCAGTCTGGACAGGGGCGTTTACAATGAGCAGTTCTTC
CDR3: CASSLDRGVYNEQFF

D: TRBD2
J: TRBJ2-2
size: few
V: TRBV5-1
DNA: TGCGCCAGCAGCCCCCGGGGGGGGGACACCGGGGAGCTGTTTTTT
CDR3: CASSPRGGDTGELFF

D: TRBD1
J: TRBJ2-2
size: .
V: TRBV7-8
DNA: TGTGCCAGCAGCAAACGACAGGGATGGGAGCTGTTTTTT
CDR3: CASSKRQGWELFF

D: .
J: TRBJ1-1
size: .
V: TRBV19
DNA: TGTGCCAGTAGGCGGACTCTCACTGAAGCTTTCTTT
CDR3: CASRRTLTEAFF

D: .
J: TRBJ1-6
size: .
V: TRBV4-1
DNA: TGCGCCAGCAGCCAAGATATCACAGGGAATAATTCACCCCTCCACTTT
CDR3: CASSQDITGNNSPLHF

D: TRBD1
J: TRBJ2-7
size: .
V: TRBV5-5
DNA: TGTGCCAGCAGCTCCGGGACAGGGGAGGGCGAGCAGTACTTC
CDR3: CASSSGTGEGEQYF

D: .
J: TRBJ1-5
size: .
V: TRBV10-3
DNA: TGTGCCATCAGTTTTCCGTCAAGCGGAGATCAGCCCCAGCATTTT
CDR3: CAISFPSSGDQPQHF

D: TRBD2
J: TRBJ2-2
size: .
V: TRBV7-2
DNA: TGTGCCAGCAACCAACCAGCGGGGGTAGGCACCGGGGAGCTGTTTTTT
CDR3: CASNQPAGVGTGELFF

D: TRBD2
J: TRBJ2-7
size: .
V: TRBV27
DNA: TGTGCCAGCAGTTTAAGGGGCGGGGGGCCTCAAACCCTTGCCTACGAGCAGTACTTC
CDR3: CASSLRGGGPQTLAYEQYF

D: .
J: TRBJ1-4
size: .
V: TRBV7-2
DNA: TGTGCCAGCAGCTTAGCCTCCACCGGGGGGCCTAATGAAAAACTGTTTTTT
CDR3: CASSLASTGGPNEKLFF

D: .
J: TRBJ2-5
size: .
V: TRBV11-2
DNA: TGTGCCAGCAGCCAAAGTGGCCTGGCCGCCCAGTACTTC
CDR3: CASSQSGLAAQYF

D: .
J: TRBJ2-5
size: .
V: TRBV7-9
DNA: TGTGCCAGCAGCCCCAAGGGACATCGCCAAGAGACCCAGTACTTC
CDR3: CASSPKGHRQETQYF

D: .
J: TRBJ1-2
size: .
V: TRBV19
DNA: TGTGCCAGTAGGAGGACAGCGGTAGGCTACACCTTC
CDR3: CASRRTAVGYTF

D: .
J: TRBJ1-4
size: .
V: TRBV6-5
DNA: TGTGCCAGCAAGTATCGGGGAGCAACTAATGAAAAACTGTTTTTT
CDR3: CASKYRGATNEKLFF

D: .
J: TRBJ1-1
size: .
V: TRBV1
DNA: TGCACCAGCAGCCAAGATAGATCGGGACAGGGTGAAGCTTTCTTT
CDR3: CTSSQDRSGQGEAFF

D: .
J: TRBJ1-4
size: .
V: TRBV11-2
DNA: TGTGCCAGCAGCTCCCCCGTGGGGGGGGTCGCTCCAGGTGAAAAACTGTTTTTT
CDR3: CASSSPVGGVAPGEKLFF

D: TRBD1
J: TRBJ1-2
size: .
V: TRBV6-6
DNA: TGTGCCAGCAGTCACACAGGGGGCGAAGGCTACACCTTC
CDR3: CASSHTGGEGYTF

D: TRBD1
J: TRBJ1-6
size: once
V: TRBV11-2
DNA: TGTGCCAGCAGCTTAGTAGCCGGGACAGGGGGAAATTCACCCCTCCACTTT
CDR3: CASSLVAGTGGNSPLHF